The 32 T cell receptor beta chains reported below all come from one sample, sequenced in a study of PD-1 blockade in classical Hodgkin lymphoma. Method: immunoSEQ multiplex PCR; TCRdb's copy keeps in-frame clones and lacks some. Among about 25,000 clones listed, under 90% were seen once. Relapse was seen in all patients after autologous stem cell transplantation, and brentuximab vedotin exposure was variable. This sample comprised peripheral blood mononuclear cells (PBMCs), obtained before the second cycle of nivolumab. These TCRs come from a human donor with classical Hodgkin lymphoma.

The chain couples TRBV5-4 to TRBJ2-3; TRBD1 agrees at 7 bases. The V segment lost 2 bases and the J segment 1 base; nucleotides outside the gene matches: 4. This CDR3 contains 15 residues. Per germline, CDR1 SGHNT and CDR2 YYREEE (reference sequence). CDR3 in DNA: TGTGCCAGCAGCTTTACCGGGACAGGCACAGATACGCAGTATTTT. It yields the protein CASSFTGTGTDTQYF.

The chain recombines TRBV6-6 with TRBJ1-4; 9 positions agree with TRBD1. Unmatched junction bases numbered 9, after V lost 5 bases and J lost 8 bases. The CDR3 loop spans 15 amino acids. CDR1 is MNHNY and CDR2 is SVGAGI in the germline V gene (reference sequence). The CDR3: CASSDKQGASEKLFF. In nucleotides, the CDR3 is TGTGCCAGCAGTGATAAACAGGGGGCGAGCGAAAAACTGTTTTTT.

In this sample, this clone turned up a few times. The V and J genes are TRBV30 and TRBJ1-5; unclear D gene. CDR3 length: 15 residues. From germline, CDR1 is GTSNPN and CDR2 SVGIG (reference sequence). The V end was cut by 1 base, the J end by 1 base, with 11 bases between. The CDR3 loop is CAWSALGNSNQPQHF. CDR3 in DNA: TGTGCCTGGAGTGCCCTAGGGAACAGCAATCAGCCCCAGCATTTT.

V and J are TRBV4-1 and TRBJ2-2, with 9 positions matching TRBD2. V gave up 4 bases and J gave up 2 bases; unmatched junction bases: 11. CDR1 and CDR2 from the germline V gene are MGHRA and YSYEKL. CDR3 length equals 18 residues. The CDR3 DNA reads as TGCGCCAGCAGCCGTCATGACGCCGGGACTAGCAACACCGGGGAGCTGTTTTTT. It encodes CASSRHDAGTSNTGELFF.

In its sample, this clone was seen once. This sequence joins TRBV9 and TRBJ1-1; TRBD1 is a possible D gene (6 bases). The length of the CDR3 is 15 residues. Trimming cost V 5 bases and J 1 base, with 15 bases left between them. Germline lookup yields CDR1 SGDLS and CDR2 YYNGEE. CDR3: CASREGRGGNTEAFF. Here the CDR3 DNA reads TGTGCCAGCAGGGAAGGCAGGGGAGGGAACACTGAAGCTTTCTTT.

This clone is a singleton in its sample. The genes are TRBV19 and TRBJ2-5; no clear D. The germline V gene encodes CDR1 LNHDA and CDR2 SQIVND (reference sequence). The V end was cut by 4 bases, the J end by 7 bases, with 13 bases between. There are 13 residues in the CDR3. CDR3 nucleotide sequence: TGTGCCAGTAGTACCGCCGACGTCGGGACCCAGTACTTC. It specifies CASSTADVGTQYF.

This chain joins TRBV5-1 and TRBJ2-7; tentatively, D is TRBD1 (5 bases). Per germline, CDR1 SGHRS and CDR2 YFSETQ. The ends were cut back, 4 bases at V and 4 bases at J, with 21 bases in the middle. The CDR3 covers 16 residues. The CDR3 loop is CASSGERQKSLYEQYF. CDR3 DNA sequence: TGCGCCAGCAGCGGGGAAAGACAGAAGTCCCTTTACGAGCAGTACTTC. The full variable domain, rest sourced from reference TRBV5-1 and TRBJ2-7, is KAGVTQTPRYLIKTRGQQVTLSCSPISGHRSVSWYQQTPGQGLQFLFEYFSETQRNKGNFPGRFSGRQFSNSRSEMNVSTLELGDSALYLCASSGERQKSLYEQYFGPGTRLTVT.

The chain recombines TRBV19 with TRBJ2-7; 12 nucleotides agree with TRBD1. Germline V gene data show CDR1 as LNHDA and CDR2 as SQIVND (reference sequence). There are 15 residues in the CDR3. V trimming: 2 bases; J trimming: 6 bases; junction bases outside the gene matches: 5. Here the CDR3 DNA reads TGTGCCAGTAGTATAAGTTGGGACAGGGGGCGCGAGCAGTACTTC. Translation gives CASSISWDRGREQYF.

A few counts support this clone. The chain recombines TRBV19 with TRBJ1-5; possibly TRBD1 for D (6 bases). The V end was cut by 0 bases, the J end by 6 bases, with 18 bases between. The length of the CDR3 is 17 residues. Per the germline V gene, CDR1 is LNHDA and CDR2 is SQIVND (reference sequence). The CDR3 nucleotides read TGTGCCAGTAGTATAGATTGGGGCAGGGGAAGAGGTCAGCCCCAGCATTTT. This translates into CASSIDWGRGRGQPQHF.

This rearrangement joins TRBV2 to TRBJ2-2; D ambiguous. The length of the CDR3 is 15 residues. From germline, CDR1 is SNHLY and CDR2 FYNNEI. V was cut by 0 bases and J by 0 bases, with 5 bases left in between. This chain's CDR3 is CASSEARPNTGELFF. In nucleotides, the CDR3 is TGTGCCAGCAGTGAAGCGCGACCGAACACCGGGGAGCTGTTTTTT.

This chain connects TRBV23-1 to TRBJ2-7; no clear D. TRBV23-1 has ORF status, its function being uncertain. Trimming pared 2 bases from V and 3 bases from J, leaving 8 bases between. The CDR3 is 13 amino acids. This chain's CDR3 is CASSQADLYEQYF. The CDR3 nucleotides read TGCGCCAGCAGTCAAGCGGATCTCTACGAGCAGTACTTC.

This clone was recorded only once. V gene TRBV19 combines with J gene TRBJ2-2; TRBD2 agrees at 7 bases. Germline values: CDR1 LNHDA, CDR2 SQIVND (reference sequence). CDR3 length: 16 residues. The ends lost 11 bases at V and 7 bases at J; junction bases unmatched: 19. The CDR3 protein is CASRPGTGRGGGELFF. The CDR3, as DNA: TGTGCCTCAAGGCCGGGTACGGGGAGGGGAGGCGGGGAGCTGTTTTTT.

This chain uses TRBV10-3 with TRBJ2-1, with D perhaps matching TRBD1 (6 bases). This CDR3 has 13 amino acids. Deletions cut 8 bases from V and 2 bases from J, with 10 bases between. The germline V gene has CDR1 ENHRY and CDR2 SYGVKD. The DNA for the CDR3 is TGTGCCATCTCCGGGACAACCTACAATGAGCAGTTCTTC. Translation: CAISGTTYNEQFF.

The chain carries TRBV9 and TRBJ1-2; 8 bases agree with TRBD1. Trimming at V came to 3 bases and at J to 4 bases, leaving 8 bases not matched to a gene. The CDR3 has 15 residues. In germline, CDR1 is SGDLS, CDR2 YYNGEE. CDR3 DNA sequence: TGTGCCAGCAGCGGAGGCGACAGGGGTGTCTATGGCTACACCTTC. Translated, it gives CASSGGDRGVYGYTF.

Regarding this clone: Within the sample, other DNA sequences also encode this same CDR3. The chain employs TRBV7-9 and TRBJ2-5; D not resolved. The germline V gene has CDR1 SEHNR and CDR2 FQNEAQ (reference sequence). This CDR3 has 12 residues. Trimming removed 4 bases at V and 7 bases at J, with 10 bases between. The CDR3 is CASSSKGWTQYF. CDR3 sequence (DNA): TGTGCCAGCAGCTCAAAGGGTTGGACCCAGTACTTC.

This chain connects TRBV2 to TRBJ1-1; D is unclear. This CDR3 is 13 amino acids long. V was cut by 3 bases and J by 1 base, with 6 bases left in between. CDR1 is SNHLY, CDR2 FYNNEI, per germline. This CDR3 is CASSDDANTEAFF. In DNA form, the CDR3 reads TGTGCCAGCAGTGATGACGCGAACACTGAAGCTTTCTTT.

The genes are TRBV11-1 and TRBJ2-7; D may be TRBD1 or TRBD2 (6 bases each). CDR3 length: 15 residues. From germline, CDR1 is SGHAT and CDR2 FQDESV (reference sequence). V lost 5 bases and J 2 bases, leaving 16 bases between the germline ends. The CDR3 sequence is CASSQRGQDPYEQYF. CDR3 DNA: TGTGCCAGCAGCCAACGGGGGCAGGACCCCTACGAGCAGTACTTC. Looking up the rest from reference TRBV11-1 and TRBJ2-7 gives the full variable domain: EAEVAQSPRYKITEKSQAVAFWCDPISGHATLYWYRQILGQGPELLVQFQDESVVDDSQLPKDRFSAERLKGVDSTLKIQPAELGDSAMYLCASSQRGQDPYEQYFGPGTRLTVT.

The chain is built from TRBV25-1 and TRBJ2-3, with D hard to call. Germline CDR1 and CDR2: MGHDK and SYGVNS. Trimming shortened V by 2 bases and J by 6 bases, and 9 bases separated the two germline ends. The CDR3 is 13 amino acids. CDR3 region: CASSELLRDTQYF. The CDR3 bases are TGTGCCAGCAGTGAACTGTTGCGTGATACGCAGTATTTT.

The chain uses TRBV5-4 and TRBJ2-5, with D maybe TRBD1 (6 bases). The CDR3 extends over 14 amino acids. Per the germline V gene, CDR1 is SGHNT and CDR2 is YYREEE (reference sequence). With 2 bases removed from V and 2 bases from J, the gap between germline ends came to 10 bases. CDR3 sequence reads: CASSLGQKQETQYF. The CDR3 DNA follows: TGTGCCAGCAGCTTAGGACAGAAGCAAGAGACCCAGTACTTC.

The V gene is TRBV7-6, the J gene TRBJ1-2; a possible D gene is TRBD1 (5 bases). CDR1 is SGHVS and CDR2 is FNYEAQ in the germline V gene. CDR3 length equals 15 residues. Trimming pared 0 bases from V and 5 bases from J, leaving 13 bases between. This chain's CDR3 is CASSLASLQGYGYTF. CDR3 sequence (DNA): TGTGCCAGCAGCTTAGCTTCCCTTCAGGGTTATGGCTACACCTTC.

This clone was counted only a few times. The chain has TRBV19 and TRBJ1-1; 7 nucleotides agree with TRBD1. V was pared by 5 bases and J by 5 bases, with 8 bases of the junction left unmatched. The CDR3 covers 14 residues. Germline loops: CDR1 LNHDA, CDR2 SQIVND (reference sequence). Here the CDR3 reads CASSFGRGVTEAFF. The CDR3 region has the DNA TGTGCCAGTAGTTTCGGCAGGGGGGTTACTGAAGCTTTCTTT.

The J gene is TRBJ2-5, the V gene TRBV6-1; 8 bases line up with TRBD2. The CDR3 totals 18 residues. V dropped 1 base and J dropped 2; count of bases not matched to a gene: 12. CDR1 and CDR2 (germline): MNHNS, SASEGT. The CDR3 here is CASSEGTDRTSIQETQYF. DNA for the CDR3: TGTGCCAGCAGTGAAGGGACTGACAGGACTAGCATTCAAGAGACCCAGTACTTC.

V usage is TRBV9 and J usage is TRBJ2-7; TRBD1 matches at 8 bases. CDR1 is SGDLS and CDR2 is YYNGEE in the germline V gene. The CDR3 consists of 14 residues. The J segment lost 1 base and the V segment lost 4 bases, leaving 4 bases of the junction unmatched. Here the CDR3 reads CASSSGTGSYEQYF. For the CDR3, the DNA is TGTGCCAGCAGCTCCGGGACAGGATCCTACGAGCAGTACTTC.

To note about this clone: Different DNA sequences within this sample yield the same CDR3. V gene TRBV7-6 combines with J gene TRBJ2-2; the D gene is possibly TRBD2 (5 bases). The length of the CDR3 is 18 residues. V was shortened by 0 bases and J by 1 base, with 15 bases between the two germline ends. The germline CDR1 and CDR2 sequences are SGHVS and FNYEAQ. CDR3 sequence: CASSLALPGLLNTGELFF. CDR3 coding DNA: TGTGCCAGCAGCTTAGCACTCCCGGGGTTACTGAACACCGGGGAGCTGTTTTTT.

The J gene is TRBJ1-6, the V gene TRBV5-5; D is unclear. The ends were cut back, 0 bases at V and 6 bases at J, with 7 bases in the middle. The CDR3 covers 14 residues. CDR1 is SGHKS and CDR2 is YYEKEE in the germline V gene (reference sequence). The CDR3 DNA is TGTGCCAGCAGCTTGGGTCAGCCTAATTCACCCCTCCACTTT. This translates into CASSLGQPNSPLHF.

In DNA, the CDR3 is TGTGCCAGCAGTTTGTCCCTAGCCTCGACTACCTCCTACAATGAGCAGTTCTTC. The encoded protein is CASSLSLASTTSYNEQFF. This rearrangement joins TRBV27 to TRBJ2-1, with D possibly being TRBD2 (5 bases). This CDR3 is built from 18 residues. Trimming took off 3 bases at V and 0 bases at J, with 18 bases between the two ends. Looked up from germline, CDR1 is MNHEY and CDR2 is SMNVEV (reference sequence).

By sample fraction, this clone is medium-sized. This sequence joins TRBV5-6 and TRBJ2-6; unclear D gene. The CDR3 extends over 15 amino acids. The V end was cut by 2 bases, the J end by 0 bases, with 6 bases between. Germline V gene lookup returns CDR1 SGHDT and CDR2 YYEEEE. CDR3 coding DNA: TGTGCCAGCAGCTTAGGGAACTCTGGGGCCAACGTCCTGACTTTC. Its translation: CASSLGNSGANVLTF.

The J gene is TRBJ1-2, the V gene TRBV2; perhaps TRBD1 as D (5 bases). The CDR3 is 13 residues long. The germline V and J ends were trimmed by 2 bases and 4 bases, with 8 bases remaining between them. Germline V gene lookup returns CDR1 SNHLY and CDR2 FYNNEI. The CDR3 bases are TGTGCCAGCAGTGAACGGGGGAGCTATGGCTACACCTTC. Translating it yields CASSERGSYGYTF.

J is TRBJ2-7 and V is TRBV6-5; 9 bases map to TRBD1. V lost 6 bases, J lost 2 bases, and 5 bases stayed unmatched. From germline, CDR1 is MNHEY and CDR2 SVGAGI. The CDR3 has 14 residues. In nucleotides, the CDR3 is TGTGCCAGCAGACGGACAGGGGCGACCTACGAGCAGTACTTC. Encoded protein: CASRRTGATYEQYF.

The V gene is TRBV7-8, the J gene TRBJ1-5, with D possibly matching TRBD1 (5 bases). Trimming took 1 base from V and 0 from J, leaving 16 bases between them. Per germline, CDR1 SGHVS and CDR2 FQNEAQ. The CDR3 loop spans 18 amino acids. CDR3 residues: CASSLVGRQPYSNQPQHF. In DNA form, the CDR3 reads TGTGCCAGCAGCTTAGTGGGGAGACAGCCCTATAGCAATCAGCCCCAGCATTTT.

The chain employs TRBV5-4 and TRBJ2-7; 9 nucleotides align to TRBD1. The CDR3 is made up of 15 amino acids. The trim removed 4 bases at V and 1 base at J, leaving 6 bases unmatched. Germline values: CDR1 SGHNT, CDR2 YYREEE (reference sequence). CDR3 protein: CASSIRDRASYEQYF. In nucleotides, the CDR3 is TGTGCCAGCAGCATCCGGGACAGGGCTTCCTACGAGCAGTACTTC.

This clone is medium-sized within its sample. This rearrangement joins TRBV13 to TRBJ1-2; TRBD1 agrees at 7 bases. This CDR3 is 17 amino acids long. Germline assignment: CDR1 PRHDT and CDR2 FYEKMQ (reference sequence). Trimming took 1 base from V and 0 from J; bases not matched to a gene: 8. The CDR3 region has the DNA TGTGCCAGCAGCTTAGTACGGGACAGTCTTTCTAACTATGGCTACACCTTC. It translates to CASSLVRDSLSNYGYTF.